The 11 T cell receptor beta chains listed next were all sequenced from one sample in a study of blood T cell repertoires in COVID-19 (dated by TCRdb to about 2020). The library relied on the immunoSEQ multiplex PCR assay. TCRdb holds this immuneACCESS table with in-frame rearrangements only. Some clones are missing; in checked studies, unresolved V genes explain under half, and the rest has no known cause. Here the sample has fewer than 400,000 clones; approximately 87% occur a single time. Roughly 9.4% of the sample belongs to the ten largest clones. The material sequenced was PBMCs or T cells enriched from blood (not recorded which). The receptors were gathered from a woman in her 50s who had recovered from COVID-19.

This clone was seen once. The J gene is TRBJ2-7, the V gene TRBV19; 7 bases agree with TRBD2. Trimming cost V 10 bases and J 0 bases; bases outside gene matches: 9. Germline V CDR1 and CDR2: LNHDA, SQIVND (reference sequence). The CDR3 is 14 amino acids. CDR3 nucleotides: TGTGCCACGGGAGGCGGGTCGTACTCCTACGAGCAGTACTTC. It encodes CATGGGSYSYEQYF.

The chain uses TRBV27 and TRBJ2-1; tentative D call: TRBD2 (7 bases). The germline gives CDR1 MNHEY, CDR2 SMNVEV (reference sequence). CDR3 length: 15 amino acids. V was trimmed by 0 bases and J by 6 bases, leaving 12 bases between them. The CDR3 sequence is CASSLSAGASNEQFF. In nucleotides, the CDR3 is TGTGCCAGCAGTTTATCGGCGGGGGCTAGCAATGAGCAGTTCTTC.

V and J are TRBV9 and TRBJ1-3; D is undetermined. Germline assignment: CDR1 SGDLS and CDR2 YYNGEE. The CDR3 loop spans 13 amino acids. Trimming took off 5 bases at V and 0 bases at J, with 6 bases between the two ends. This CDR3 reads CASSPSSGNTIYF. The CDR3, as DNA: TGTGCCAGCAGTCCATCCTCTGGAAACACCATATATTTT.

V gene TRBV5-1 combines with J gene TRBJ1-2; 7 bases are a match to TRBD1. Germline V gene sequence: CDR1 SGHRS, CDR2 YFSETQ. CDR3 length: 15 amino acids. V shed 0 bases, J shed 7 bases, and the junction held 9 bases outside the gene matches. The CDR3 nucleotides read TGCGCCAGCAGCTTGGCCTTGGGCAGGGGGGCTGGCTACACCTTC. It translates to CASSLALGRGAGYTF.

V and J are TRBV15 and TRBJ1-4; tentative D call: TRBD1 (5 bases). The V end was cut by 1 base, the J end by 8 bases, with 11 bases between. This CDR3 is built from 14 residues. Germline V lookup: CDR1 LNHNV, CDR2 YYDKDF (reference sequence). The CDR3 loop reads CATSRGGEGEKLFF. For the CDR3, the DNA is TGTGCCACCAGCAGAGGAGGGGAGGGGGAAAAACTGTTTTTT.

The chain carries TRBV15 and TRBJ1-6; tentatively, D is TRBD1 (5 bases). Germline CDR1 LNHNV, CDR2 YYDKDF (reference sequence). Trimming removed 1 base at V and 14 bases at J, with 21 bases between. The CDR3 runs 16 residues. CDR3 coding DNA: TGTGCCACCAGCAGAGGGGGGGGGAGAGTAGCTACTGCCCTCCACTTT. Encoded protein: CATSRGGGRVATALHF.

This rearrangement joins TRBV30 to TRBJ2-7, with 10 bases aligning to TRBD1. This CDR3 has 13 amino acids. Germline lookup yields CDR1 GTSNPN and CDR2 SVGIG (reference sequence). V gave up 5 bases and J gave up 0 bases; unmatched junction bases: 1. The CDR3 protein is CAWGTGASYEQYF. The CDR3, as DNA: TGTGCCTGGGGGACAGGGGCCTCCTACGAGCAGTACTTC.

The rearrangement links TRBV6-5 to TRBJ2-1; 7 nucleotides align to TRBD1. This CDR3 comprises 16 residues. The J segment lost 2 bases and the V segment lost 0 bases, leaving 4 bases of the junction unmatched. Germline V gene lookup returns CDR1 MNHEY and CDR2 SVGAGI. The CDR3 spells CASSYSGTVAYNEQFF. The CDR3 bases are TGTGCCAGCAGTTACTCTGGGACAGTGGCCTACAATGAGCAGTTCTTC.

V gene TRBV7-9 combines with J gene TRBJ1-3; no firm D call. Germline V gene sequence: CDR1 SEHNR, CDR2 FQNEAQ (reference sequence). This CDR3 has 15 residues. The ends were cut back, 7 bases at V and 0 bases at J, with 13 bases in the middle. The CDR3 nucleotides are TGTGCCAGCATCCTCACCGGGAACTCTGGAAACACCATATATTTT. Translation gives CASILTGNSGNTIYF.

CDR3 protein: CASRWSYSDYEQYF. CDR3 coding DNA: TGTGCCAGCAGGTGGAGCTACTCTGACTACGAGCAGTACTTC. V is TRBV2 and J is TRBJ2-7, with no clear D. Germline assignment: CDR1 SNHLY and CDR2 FYNNEI. This CDR3 has 14 residues. Trimming stripped 6 bases from V and 3 bases from J, with 15 bases between.

The genes are TRBV9 and TRBJ1-2, with TRBD1 as a possible D gene (6 bases). The CDR3 runs to 15 residues. Germline-derived CDR1 and CDR2 are SGDLS and YYNGEE. The V gene lost 0 bases and the J gene lost 4 bases, with 13 bases spanning the gap. The CDR3 DNA reads TGTGCCAGCAGCGTAGACAGGGCCTCCCCCTATGGCTACACCTTC. Translation gives CASSVDRASPYGYTF.